The rows below give T cell receptor beta chains drawn from one sample of a study of patients and donors after allogeneic stem cell transplantation. TCRdb fed the RT-PCR reads into MiXCR, producing one record per CDR3 protein. Counted here are 920,000 or so distinct CDR3 sequences, roughly 17% occurring once; the ten biggest clones make up under 6.5%. Material: blood, either unsorted or a sorted T cell fraction (not recorded which). Every receptor here comes from a human donor who was either an allogeneic HSCT recipient or a stem cell or donor lymphocyte infusion donor (not recorded which). It is not recorded whose cells these are; they may come from a transplant donor. Both conserved end residues are part of each CDR3. Each record gives: D gene, clone size, V gene, J gene, CDR3 protein, CDR3 DNA. D genes are given only for firm matches. Expanded clones get a size class; other rows say once, few or many, or leave the size out.

-,-,TRBV6-1,TRBJ2-1,CALRPDFRYNEQFF,TGTGCCTTACGTCCGGATTTTAGGTACAATGAGCAGTTCTTC
-,-,TRBV20-1,TRBJ1-5,CSAPVNRGQPQHF,TGCAGTGCCCCGGTCAACCGCGGGCAGCCCCAGCATTTT
-,few,TRBV19,TRBJ2-7,CASSPVAGINEQYF,TGTGCCAGTAGTCCTGTTGCAGGGATCAACGAGCAGTACTTC
-,few,TRBV7-2,TRBJ2-1,CASSPRWGINNEQFF,TGTGCCAGCAGCCCCCGGTGGGGGATAAACAATGAGCAGTTCTTC
-,-,TRBV15,TRBJ2-1,CATSRDSARGYEQFF,TGTGCCACCAGCAGAGATTCAGCCCGCGGGTATGAGCAGTTCTTC
-,-,TRBV6-6,TRBJ1-1,CASSYSPGLPAFF,TGTGCCAGCAGTTACTCGCCAGGGCTCCCCGCTTTCTTT
-,few,TRBV5-1,TRBJ2-7,CASSFGDRSETYEQYF,TGCGCCAGCAGCTTCGGTGACAGGTCCGAAACCTACGAGCAGTACTTC
TRBD1,-,TRBV6-5,TRBJ2-5,CATHRGETQYF,TGTGCCACCCACAGGGGAGAGACCCAGTACTTC
TRBD1,-,TRBV4-2,TRBJ2-7,CASTSRTGGDYEQYF,TGTGCCAGCACTTCCCGGACAGGGGGCGACTACGAGCAGTACTTC
TRBD1,once,TRBV5-1,TRBJ1-4,CASSPTGAGDEKLFF,TGCGCCAGCAGCCCCACAGGGGCCGGGGATGAAAAACTGTTTTTT
TRBD1,few,TRBV30,TRBJ2-4,CAWTGGTGEILAKNIQYF,TGTGCCTGGACAGGGGGGACAGGGGAAATACTAGCCAAAAACATTCAGTACTTC
-,-,TRBV3-1,TRBJ1-2,CASSQAGNPYGYTF,TGTGCCAGCAGCCAAGCCGGAAACCCCTATGGCTACACCTTC
TRBD2,-,TRBV3-1,TRBJ2-1,CASSLRLAGGLTSDEQFF,TGTGCCAGCAGCTTACGACTAGCGGGGGGGCTGACTTCGGATGAGCAGTTCTTC